This T cell receptor (beta chain) was recorded in a study of T cell responses to AZD1222 COVID-19 vaccine. The CDR3 spans 13 residues. Germline V gene data show CDR1 as ENHRY and CDR2 as SYGVKD. V dropped 0 bases and J dropped 4 bases, with 5 bases sitting between them. Worth noting for this clone: Its antigen remains unidentified.

Repertoires were generated with immunoSEQ multiplex PCR, while TCRdb's copy carries only in-frame clones and drops some. The sample yields around 78,000 clones, about nine tenths seen once. Study-level findings and limits: White British donors predominated, females outnumbered males, and clonal diversity was possibly underestimated. Spike-specific TCR breadth and depth grew following two AZD1222 doses. Researchers took repertoire samples only after the peak T cell response had come. Just a handful of AZD1222 recipients were seropositive at baseline.

The clonotype originates from an adult in good health. This specimen was peripheral blood, taken on day 0 of MenACWY control vaccination. This chain connects TRBV10-3 to TRBJ2-3; D ambiguous. CDR3 sequence reads: CAISESAADTQYF. The CDR3 nucleotides are TGTGCCATCAGTGAGTCGGCGGCAGATACGCAGTATTTT.